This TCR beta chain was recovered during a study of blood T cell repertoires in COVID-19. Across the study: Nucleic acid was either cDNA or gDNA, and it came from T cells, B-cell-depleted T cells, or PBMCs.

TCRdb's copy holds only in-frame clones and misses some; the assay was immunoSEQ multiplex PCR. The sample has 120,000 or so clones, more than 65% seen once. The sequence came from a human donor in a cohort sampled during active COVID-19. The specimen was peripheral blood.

Here the CDR3 reads CASSASDRLFF. The DNA of the CDR3 is TGTGCCAGCAGCGCATCGGACAGACTGTTTTTT. V and J are TRBV7-9 and TRBJ1-4; weak D call: TRBD1 (6 bases). CDR3 length equals 11 residues. Germline V CDR1 and CDR2: SEHNR, FQNEAQ (reference sequence). V was clipped by 5 bases and J by 13 bases, with 11 bases between them.